This is a list of T cell receptor beta chains from one sample in a study of type 1 regulatory T cells. The antigens of these receptors remain unknown. TCRdb reprocessed the reads via MiXCR and lists one record per CDR3 protein. The data hold some 60,000 distinct CDR3 sequences, with 62% observed a single time. Sample: cultured non-Tr1 T cells, either the whole culture or a sorted T cell fraction (not recorded which). These TCRs come from a human donor in good health. CDR3s include the opening cysteine and the closing phenylalanine or tryptophan. The D gene is left open where the match is weak. Expanded clones get a size class; other rows say once, few or many, or leave the size out.

NA | TRBJ2-7 | TRBV10-1 | NA | CASSVGYEQYF | TGCGCCAGCAGTGTAGGCTACGAGCAGTACTTC
TRBD1 | TRBJ2-3 | TRBV18 | NA | CASSRTGGSADTQYF | TGTGCCAGCTCTCGGACAGGGGGCTCCGCAGATACGCAGTATTTT
TRBD1 | TRBJ1-5 | TRBV18 | NA | CASSQTGGRQPQHF | TGTGCCAGCTCACAAACAGGGGGCCGACAGCCCCAGCATTTT
NA | TRBJ2-7 | TRBV27 | NA | CASSSAKWEGNYEQYF | TGTGCCAGCAGTTCGGCGAAGTGGGAAGGGAACTACGAGCAGTACTTC
NA | TRBJ2-7 | TRBV4-1 | NA | CASSLGRDSAYEQYF | TGCGCCAGCAGCCTAGGCCGGGACTCAGCCTACGAGCAGTACTTC
TRBD1 | TRBJ2-7 | TRBV5-1 | NA | CASSLGTGAYEQYF | TGCGCCAGCAGCTTGGGGACAGGAGCCTACGAGCAGTACTTC
TRBD1 | TRBJ1-2 | TRBV24-1 | NA | CATSDFSGQGTSGYTF | TGTGCCACCAGTGATTTCTCGGGACAGGGAACGTCTGGCTACACCTTC
NA | TRBJ2-7 | TRBV30 | NA | CAWSGRGQLYEQYF | TGTGCCTGGAGTGGCCGGGGGCAATTGTACGAGCAGTACTTC
NA | TRBJ2-1 | TRBV4-1 | NA | CASSQDHETYPYNEQFF | TGCGCCAGCAGCCAAGATCATGAGACTTACCCCTACAATGAGCAGTTCTTC
NA | TRBJ2-5 | TRBV20-1 | NA | CSAYRSGETQYF | TGCAGTGCCTACAGGAGTGGGGAGACCCAGTACTTC
NA | TRBJ2-2 | TRBV6-2/TRBV6-3 | NA | CASSRTPAGVNTGELFF | TGTGCCAGCAGCCGCACCCCGGCCGGGGTGAACACCGGGGAGCTGTTTTTT
NA | TRBJ2-2 | TRBV2 | NA | CASSQGFSDTGELFF | TGTGCCAGCAGTCAGGGTTTTAGTGACACCGGGGAGCTGTTTTTT
TRBD2 | TRBJ2-2 | TRBV3-1 | NA | CASRATSGAAGELFF | TGTGCCAGCCGAGCCACCAGCGGGGCGGCCGGGGAGCTGTTTTTT
NA | TRBJ2-4 | TRBV11-2 | few | CASSFGPNIQYF | TGTGCCAGCAGCTTCGGTCCGAACATTCAGTACTTC
TRBD2 | TRBJ2-1 | TRBV20-1 | NA | CSATFQAGGVNEQFF | TGCAGTGCTACTTTTCAAGCGGGAGGGGTCAATGAGCAGTTCTTC
TRBD2 | TRBJ2-7 | TRBV20-1 | NA | CSARAGGLAGSYEQYF | TGCAGTGCTAGAGCGGGGGGGCTAGCGGGAAGTTACGAGCAGTACTTC
NA | TRBJ1-3 | TRBV3-1 | once | CASSHQGRLNTIYF | TGTGCCAGCAGCCATCAGGGACGACTAAACACCATATATTTT
NA | TRBJ1-1 | TRBV6-1 | NA | CASSERGGAETEAFF | TGTGCCAGCAGTGAAAGGGGGGGGGCCGAGACTGAAGCTTTCTTT
TRBD1 | TRBJ1-5 | TRBV7-9 | few | CASSSGQGIRGNQPQHF | TGTGCCAGCAGCTCGGGACAGGGTATTCGGGGCAATCAGCCCCAGCATTTT
TRBD1 | TRBJ2-2 | TRBV11-2 | once | CASSHYRQGNGELFF | TGTGCCAGCAGTCACTATCGACAGGGCAACGGGGAGCTGTTTTTT
TRBD1 | TRBJ1-4 | TRBV5-1 | medium-sized | CASSFRDRFATNEKLFF | TGCGCCAGCAGCTTCCGGGACAGGTTTGCAACTAATGAAAAACTGTTTTTT
NA | TRBJ2-5 | TRBV5-1 | NA | CASSPQQGFGETQYF | TGCGCCAGCAGCCCCCAACAGGGATTCGGAGAGACCCAGTACTTC
NA | TRBJ2-7 | TRBV6-6 | NA | CASSASFASSYEQYF | TGTGCCAGCAGCGCCTCTTTCGCATCCTCCTACGAGCAGTACTTC
NA | TRBJ2-7 | TRBV5-5 | once | CASSLLGSFDEQYF | TGTGCCAGCAGCTTGTTGGGCAGCTTCGACGAGCAGTACTTC
TRBD1 | TRBJ1-2 | TRBV4-1 | few | CASSQDRQGARVTRSTF | TGCGCCAGCAGCCAAGACAGACAGGGGGCACGGGTGACGCGCTCCACCTTC
NA | TRBJ2-5 | TRBV15 | NA | CATSRVNPGQNHEETQYF | TGTGCCACCAGCAGAGTGAACCCCGGCCAAAATCACGAAGAGACCCAGTACTTC
NA | TRBJ1-1 | TRBV5-1 | NA | CVSSLVGRGAQAFF | TGCGTCAGCAGCTTGGTTGGGCGGGGGGCCCAAGCTTTCTTT
NA | TRBJ2-2 | TRBV18 | NA | CASSPLEPAEELFF | TGTGCCAGCTCACCCCTCGAGCCGGCGGAGGAGCTGTTTTTT
NA | TRBJ2-6 | TRBV5-1 | NA | CASSLGARAGANVLTF | TGCGCCAGCAGCCTCGGCGCTCGGGCTGGGGCCAACGTCCTGACTTTC
NA | TRBJ2-6 | TRBV15 | NA | CATSREGFGANVLTF | TGTGCCACCAGCAGAGAAGGGTTTGGGGCCAACGTCCTGACTTTC
NA | TRBJ2-3 | TRBV5-1 | NA | CASSLSVHPTDTQYF | TGCGCCAGCAGCTTGTCAGTTCATCCCACAGATACGCAGTATTTT
TRBD1 | TRBJ2-4 | TRBV9 | NA | CASSARQGVDIQYF | TGTGCCAGCAGCGCGCGACAGGGGGTTGACATTCAGTACTTC
TRBD2 | TRBJ2-7 | TRBV20-1 | NA | CSASESGRVTYEQYF | TGCAGTGCTAGTGAAAGCGGGAGAGTAACCTACGAGCAGTACTTC